A single sample is the source of the 2 T cell receptor beta chains below, sequenced in a study of early T cells in non-severe SARS-CoV-2 infection. TCRdb reprocessed the 5' RACE reads via MiXCR and lists one record per CDR3 protein. This table holds 60,000 to 75,000 distinct CDR3 sequences, 9.5% to 12% found once. The sequenced sample was whole blood, obtained at baseline. The receptors derive from an adult who was a healthcare worker with PCR-confirmed SARS-CoV-2 infection or an uninfected control (not recorded which).

This clonotype was recorded once. This rearrangement joins TRBV6-1 to TRBJ2-1; 7 bases match TRBD2. Germline CDR1 and CDR2: MNHNS and SASEGT. The CDR3 has 16 residues. Unmatched junction bases numbered 10, after V lost 8 bases and J lost 0 bases. CDR3 sequence: CASAPSRGISYNEQFF. The CDR3 DNA sequence: TGTGCCAGCGCCCCTTCGCGGGGGATCTCCTACAATGAGCAGTTCTTC.

This clonotype was recorded at least ten times. This sequence joins TRBV4-1 and TRBJ2-6, with D maybe TRBD2 (6 bases). V lost 3 bases, J lost 2 bases, and 14 bases lay in between. This CDR3 has 17 residues. In germline, CDR1 is MGHRA, CDR2 YSYEKL. CDR3 region: CASSQTRRGTGANVLTF. The CDR3 DNA reads as TGCGCCAGCAGCCAGACCCGTCGGGGGACTGGGGCCAACGTCCTGACTTTC.